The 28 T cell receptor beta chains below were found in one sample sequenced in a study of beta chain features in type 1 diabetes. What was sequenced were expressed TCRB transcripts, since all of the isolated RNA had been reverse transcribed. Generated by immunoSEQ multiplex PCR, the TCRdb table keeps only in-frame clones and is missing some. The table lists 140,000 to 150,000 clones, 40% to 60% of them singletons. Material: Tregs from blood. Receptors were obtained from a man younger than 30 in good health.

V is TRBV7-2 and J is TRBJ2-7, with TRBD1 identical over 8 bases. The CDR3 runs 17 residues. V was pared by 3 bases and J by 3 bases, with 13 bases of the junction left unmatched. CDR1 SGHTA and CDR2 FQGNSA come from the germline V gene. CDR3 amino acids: CASSFRVGTGIFYEQYF. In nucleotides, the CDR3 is TGTGCCAGCAGCTTTCGGGTGGGGACAGGAATATTCTACGAGCAGTACTTC.

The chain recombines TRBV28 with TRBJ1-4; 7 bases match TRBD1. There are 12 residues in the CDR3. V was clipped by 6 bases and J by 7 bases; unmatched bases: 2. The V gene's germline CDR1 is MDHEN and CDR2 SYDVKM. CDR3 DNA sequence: TGTGCCAGCAGACAGGGGATTGAAAAACTGTTTTTT. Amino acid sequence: CASRQGIEKLFF.

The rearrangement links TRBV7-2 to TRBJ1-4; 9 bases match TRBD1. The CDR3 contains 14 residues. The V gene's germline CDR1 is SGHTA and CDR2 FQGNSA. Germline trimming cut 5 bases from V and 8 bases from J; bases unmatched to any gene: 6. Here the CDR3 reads CASSRDRGDEKLFF. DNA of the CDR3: TGTGCCAGCAGCCGTGACAGGGGGGACGAAAAACTGTTTTTT. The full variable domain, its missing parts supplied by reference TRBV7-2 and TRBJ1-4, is GAGVSQSPSNKVTEKGKDVELRCDPISGHTALYWYRQSLGQGLEFLIYFQGNSAPDKSGLPSDRFSAERTGGSVSTLTIQRTQQEDSAVYLCASSRDRGDEKLFFGSGTQLSVL.

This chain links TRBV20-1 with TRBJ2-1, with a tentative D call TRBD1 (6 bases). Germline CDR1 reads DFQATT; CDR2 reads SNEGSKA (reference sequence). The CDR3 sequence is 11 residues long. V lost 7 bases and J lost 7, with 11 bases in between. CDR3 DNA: TGCAGTGACTCCAGGGGTAATGAGCAGTTCTTC. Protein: CSDSRGNEQFF.

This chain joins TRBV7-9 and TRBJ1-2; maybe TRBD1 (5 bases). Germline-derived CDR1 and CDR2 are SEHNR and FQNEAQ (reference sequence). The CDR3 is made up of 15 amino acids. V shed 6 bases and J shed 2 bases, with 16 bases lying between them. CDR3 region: CASSLRQQPNYGYTF. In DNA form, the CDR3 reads TGTGCCAGCAGTCTTAGACAGCAACCGAACTATGGCTACACCTTC.

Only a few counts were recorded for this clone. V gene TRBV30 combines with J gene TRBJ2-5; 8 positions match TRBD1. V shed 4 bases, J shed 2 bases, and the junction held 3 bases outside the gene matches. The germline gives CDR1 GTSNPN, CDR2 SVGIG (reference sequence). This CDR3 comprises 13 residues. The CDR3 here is CAWIGTGQETQYF. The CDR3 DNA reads TGTGCCTGGATCGGGACAGGTCAAGAGACCCAGTACTTC.

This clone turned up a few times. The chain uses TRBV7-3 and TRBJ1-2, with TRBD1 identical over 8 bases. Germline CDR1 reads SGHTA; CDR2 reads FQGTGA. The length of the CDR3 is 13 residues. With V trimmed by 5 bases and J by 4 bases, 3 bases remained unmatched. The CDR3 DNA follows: TGTGCCAGCAGCACTGGACAGGGCTATGGCTACACCTTC. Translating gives CASSTGQGYGYTF.

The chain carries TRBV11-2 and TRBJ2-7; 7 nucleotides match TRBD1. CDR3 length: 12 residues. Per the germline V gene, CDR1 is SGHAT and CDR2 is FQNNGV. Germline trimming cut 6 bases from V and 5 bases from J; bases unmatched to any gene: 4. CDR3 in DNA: TGTGCCAGCAGGCAAGACAGGGACGAGCAGTACTTC. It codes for CASRQDRDEQYF.

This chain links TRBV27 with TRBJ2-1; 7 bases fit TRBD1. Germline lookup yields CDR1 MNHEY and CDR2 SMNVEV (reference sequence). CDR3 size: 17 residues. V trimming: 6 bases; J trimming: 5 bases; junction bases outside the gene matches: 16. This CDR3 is CASRGSSLAQGDNEQFF. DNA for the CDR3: TGTGCCAGCAGGGGGAGCTCCCTAGCTCAGGGGGACAATGAGCAGTTCTTC.

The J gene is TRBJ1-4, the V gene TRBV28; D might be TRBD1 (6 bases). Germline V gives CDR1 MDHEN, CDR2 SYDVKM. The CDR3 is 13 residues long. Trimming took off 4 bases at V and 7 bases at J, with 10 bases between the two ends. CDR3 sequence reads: CASSSGVFEKLFF. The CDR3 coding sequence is TGTGCCAGCAGTTCAGGGGTGTTTGAAAAACTGTTTTTT.

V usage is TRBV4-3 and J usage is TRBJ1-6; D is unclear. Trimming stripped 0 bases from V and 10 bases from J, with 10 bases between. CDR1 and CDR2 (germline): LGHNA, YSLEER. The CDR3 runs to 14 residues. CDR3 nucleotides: TGCGCCAGCAGCCAAGAAGGGAGGGTATCACCCCTCCACTTT. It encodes CASSQEGRVSPLHF.

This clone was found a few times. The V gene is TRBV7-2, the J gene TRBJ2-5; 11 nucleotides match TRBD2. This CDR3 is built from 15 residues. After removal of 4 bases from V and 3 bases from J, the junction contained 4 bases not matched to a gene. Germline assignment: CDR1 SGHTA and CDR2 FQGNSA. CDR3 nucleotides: TGTGCCAGCAGCTCGGGACTAGCGGTTGAAGAGACCCAGTACTTC. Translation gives CASSSGLAVEETQYF.

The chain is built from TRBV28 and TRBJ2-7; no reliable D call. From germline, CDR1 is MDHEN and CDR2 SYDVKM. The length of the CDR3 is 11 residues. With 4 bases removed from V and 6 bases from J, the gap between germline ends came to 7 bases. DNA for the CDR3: TGTGCCAGCAGTTCCCCTTTCGAGCAGTACTTC. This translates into CASSSPFEQYF.

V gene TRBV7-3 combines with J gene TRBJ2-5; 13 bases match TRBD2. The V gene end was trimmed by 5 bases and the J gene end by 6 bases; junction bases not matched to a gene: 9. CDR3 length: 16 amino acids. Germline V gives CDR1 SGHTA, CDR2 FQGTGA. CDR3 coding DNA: TGTGCCAGCAGCCCAGGGACTAGCGGGGTGAGAAAGACCCAGTACTTC. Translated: CASSPGTSGVRKTQYF. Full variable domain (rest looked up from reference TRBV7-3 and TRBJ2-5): GAGVSQTPSNKVTEKGKYVELRCDPISGHTALYWYRQSLGQGPEFLIYFQGTGAADDSGLPNDRFFAVRPEGSVSTLKIQRTERGDSAVYLCASSPGTSGVRKTQYFGPGTRLLVL.

The DNA of the CDR3 is TGTGCCAGCAGCTTGGGGGCCCTAAACTACGAGCAGTACTTC. This sequence encodes CASSLGALNYEQYF. This chain uses TRBV5-4 with TRBJ2-7, with unresolved D. Trimming pared 0 bases from V and 3 bases from J, leaving 10 bases between. Per germline, CDR1 SGHNT and CDR2 YYREEE (reference sequence). The CDR3 contains 14 residues.

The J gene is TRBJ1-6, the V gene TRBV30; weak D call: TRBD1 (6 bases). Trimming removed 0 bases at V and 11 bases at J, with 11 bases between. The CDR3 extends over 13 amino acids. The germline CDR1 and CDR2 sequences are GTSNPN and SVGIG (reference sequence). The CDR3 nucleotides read TGTGCCTGGAGTGTGGGGGCGGTGGCACCCCTCCACTTT. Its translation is CAWSVGAVAPLHF.

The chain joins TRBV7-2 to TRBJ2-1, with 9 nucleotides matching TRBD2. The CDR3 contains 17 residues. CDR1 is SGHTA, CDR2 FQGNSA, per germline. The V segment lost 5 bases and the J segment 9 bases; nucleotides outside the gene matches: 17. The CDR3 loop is CASSPWVEAGGLSEQFF. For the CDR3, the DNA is TGTGCCAGCAGCCCTTGGGTGGAGGCGGGGGGGCTTAGTGAGCAGTTCTTC.

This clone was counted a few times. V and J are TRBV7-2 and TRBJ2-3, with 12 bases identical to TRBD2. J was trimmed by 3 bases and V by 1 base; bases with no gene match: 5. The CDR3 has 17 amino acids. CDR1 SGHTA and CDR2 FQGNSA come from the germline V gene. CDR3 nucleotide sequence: TGTGCCAGCAGCTTAGTACTAGCGGGGGGCCCAACAGATACGCAGTATTTT. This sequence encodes CASSLVLAGGPTDTQYF.

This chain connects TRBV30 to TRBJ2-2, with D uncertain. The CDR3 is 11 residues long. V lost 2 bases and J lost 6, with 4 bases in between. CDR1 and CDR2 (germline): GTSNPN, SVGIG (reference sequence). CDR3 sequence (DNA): TGTGCCTGGAGTCAGGCCGGGGAGCTGTTTTTT. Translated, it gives CAWSQAGELFF. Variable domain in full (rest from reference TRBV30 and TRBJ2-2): SQTIHQWPATLVQPVGSPLSLECTVEGTSNPNLYWYRQAAGRGLQLLFYSVGIGQISSEVPQNLSASRPQDRQFILSSKKLLLSDSGFYLCAWSQAGELFFGEGSRLTVL.

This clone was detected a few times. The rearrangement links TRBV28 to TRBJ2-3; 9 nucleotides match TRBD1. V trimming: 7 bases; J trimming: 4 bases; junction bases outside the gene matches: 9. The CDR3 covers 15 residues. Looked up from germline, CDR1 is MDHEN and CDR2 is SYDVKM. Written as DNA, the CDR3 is TGTGCCAGCAAAACAGGGGGCGATTTCCCAGATACGCAGTATTTT. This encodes CASKTGGDFPDTQYF.

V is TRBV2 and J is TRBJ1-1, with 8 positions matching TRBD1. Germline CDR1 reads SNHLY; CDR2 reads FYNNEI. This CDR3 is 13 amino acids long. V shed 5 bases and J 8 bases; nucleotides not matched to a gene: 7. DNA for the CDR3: TGTGCCAGCAGTTTGGACAGGGCGGAGGAAGCTTTCTTT. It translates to CASSLDRAEEAFF.

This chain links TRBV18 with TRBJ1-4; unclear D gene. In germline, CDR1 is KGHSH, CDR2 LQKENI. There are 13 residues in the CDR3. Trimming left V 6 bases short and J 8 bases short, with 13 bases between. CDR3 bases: TGTGCCAGCTCGCCAGTTGGCGGGGAAAAACTGTTTTTT. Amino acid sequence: CASSPVGGEKLFF.

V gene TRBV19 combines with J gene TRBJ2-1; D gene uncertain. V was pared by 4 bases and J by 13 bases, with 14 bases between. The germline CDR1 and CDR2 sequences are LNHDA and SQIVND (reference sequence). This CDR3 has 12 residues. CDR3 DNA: TGTGCCAGTAGTAGAAGCGACTTGGGTCAGTTCTTC. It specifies CASSRSDLGQFF.

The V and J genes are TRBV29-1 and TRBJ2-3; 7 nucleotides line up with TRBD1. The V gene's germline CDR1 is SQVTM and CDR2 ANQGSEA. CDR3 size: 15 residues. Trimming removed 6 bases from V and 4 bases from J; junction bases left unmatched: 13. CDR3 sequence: CSVARVGGGSDTQYF. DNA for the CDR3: TGCAGCGTGGCCAGGGTAGGGGGCGGGTCAGATACGCAGTATTTT.

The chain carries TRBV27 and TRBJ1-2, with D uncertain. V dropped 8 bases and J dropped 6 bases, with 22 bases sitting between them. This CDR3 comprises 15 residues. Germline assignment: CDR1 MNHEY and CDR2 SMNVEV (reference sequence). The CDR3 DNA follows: TGTGCCAGCGCCCACGGAACAGCAGTCCTGAATGGCTACACCTTC. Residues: CASAHGTAVLNGYTF.

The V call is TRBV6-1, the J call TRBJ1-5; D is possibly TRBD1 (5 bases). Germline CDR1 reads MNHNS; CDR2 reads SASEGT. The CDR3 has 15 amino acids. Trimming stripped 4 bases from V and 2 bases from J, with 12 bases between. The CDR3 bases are TGTGCCAGCAGTGTACGGACATTCGGCAATCAGCCCCAGCATTTT. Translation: CASSVRTFGNQPQHF.

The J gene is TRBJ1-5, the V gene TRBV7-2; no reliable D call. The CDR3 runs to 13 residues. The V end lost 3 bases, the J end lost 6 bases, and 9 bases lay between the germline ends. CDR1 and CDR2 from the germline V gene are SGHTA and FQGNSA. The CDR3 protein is CASSFQERQPQHF. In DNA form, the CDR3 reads TGTGCCAGCAGCTTTCAGGAACGTCAGCCCCAGCATTTT.

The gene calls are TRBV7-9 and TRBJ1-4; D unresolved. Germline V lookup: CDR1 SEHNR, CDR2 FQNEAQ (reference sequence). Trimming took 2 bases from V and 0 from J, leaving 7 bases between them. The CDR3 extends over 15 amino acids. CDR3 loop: CASSLFPATNEKLFF. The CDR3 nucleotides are TGTGCCAGCAGCTTATTTCCAGCAACTAATGAAAAACTGTTTTTT.